This T cell receptor beta chain was retrieved from a study of cytomegalovirus exposure and HLA in healthy donors. About the study: Inside one of the first data releases sat tens of millions of unique TCRs taken from HLA-typed donors.

As to this clone: Its antigen is as yet unknown.

General study points: As a later analysis revealed, most CMV-associated TCR beta chains appeared HLA-restricted. Later, an analysis found that common viral pathogens appeared to be linked with several of the most significant clusters.

Germline V CDR1 and CDR2: MNHEY, SVGAGI. V lost 2 bases, J lost 5 bases, and 7 bases stayed unmatched. There are 15 residues in the CDR3. The PCR contained 60 Vbeta and 13 Jbeta primers. Here immunoSEQ multiplex PCR was the method, and the copy in TCRdb shows in-frame clones only, minus some. Among 150,000 or so clones listed, 82% were seen once. This chain uses TRBV6-5 with TRBJ2-3; the match to TRBD1 covers 7 bases. Sequenced material: PBMCs. The source is a man between 18 and 29 years old in good health and CMV-seropositive. In nucleotides, the CDR3 is TGTGCCAGCAGTTACACCACAGGGGCGAGAGATACGCAGTATTTT. Translating it yields CASSYTTGARDTQYF.